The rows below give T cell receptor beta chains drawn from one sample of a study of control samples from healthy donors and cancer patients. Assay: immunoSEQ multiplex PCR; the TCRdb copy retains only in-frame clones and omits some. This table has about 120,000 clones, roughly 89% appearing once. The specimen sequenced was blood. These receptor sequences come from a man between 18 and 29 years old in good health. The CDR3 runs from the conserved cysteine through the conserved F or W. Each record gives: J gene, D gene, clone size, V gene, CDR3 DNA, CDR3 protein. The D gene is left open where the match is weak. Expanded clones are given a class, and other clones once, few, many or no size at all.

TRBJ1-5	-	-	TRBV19	TGTGCCAGTAGTACCCGGGTGAAGGGGGGTAGCCAGCCCCAGCATTTT	CASSTRVKGGSQPQHF
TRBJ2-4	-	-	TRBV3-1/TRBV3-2	TGTGCCAGCAGCCCCGGAGGGTTCGGGGAAAACATTCAGTACTTC	CASSPGGFGENIQYF
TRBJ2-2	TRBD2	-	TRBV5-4	TGTGCCAGCAGCTACGCGGGGGGATGGGACGGGGAGCTGTTTTTT	CASSYAGGWDGELFF
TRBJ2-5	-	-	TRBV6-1	TGTGCCAGCAGTGGCCGCCCGATTCAGAGAGCGGAGACCCAGTACTTC	CASSGRPIQRAETQYF
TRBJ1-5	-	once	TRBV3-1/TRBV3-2	TGTGCCAGCAGCCAAGATTGGAGCAATCAGCCCCAGCATTTT	CASSQDWSNQPQHF
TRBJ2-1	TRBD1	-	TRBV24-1	TGTGCCACCAGTGATTCCTGCGCCTTCCGCAGGGGGTCTGACAATGAGCAGTTCTTC	CATSDSCAFRRGSDNEQFF
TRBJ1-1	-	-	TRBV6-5	TGTGCCAGCAGTTATGGCCTTGTGGCAGTCACTGAAGCTTTCTTT	CASSYGLVAVTEAFF
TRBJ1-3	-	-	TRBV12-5	TGTGCTAGTGGACCAAATCTGGGAGGACTCTCTGGAAACACCATATATTTT	CASGPNLGGLSGNTIYF
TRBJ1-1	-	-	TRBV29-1	TGCAGCGTTGCCTGGACGGTGAACACTGAAGCTTTCTTT	CSVAWTVNTEAFF
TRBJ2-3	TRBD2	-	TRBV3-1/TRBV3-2	TGTGCCAGCAGCCAAGAGCTAGCGGGGGGCACAGATACGCAGTATTTT	CASSQELAGGTDTQYF
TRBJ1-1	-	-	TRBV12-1	TGTGCCAGCAGCACCACCCGGGACAGGGGAATTCAAGGCACTGAAGCTTTCTTT	CASSTTRDRGIQGTEAFF
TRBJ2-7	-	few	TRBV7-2	TGTGCCAGCAGCTCTACTGGGGGCCCTAGCGAGCAGTACTTC	CASSSTGGPSEQYF
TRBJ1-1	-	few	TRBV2	TGTGCCAGCAGTGAGGAAGCCACTGAAGCTTTCTTT	CASSEEATEAFF
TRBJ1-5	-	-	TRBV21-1	TGTGCCAGCCTGGGGCAGGGAGGGCAGCCCCAGCATTTT	CASLGQGGQPQHF
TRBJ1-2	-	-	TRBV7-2	TGTGCCAGCAGCTTAAGTCTTATGGGGGGCTACACCTTC	CASSLSLMGGYTF
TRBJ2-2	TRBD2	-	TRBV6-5	TGTGCCAGCAGACGGGAGGACATTACCGGGGAGCTGTTTTTT	CASRREDITGELFF
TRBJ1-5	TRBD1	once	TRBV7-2	TGTGCCAGCAGCTTTCGACAGGGACCCTATAGCAATCAGCCCCAGCATTTT	CASSFRQGPYSNQPQHF
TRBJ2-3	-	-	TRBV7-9	TGTGCCAGCAGCTTACGAAGCCTCAGCCCTACAGATACGCAGTATTTT	CASSLRSLSPTDTQYF
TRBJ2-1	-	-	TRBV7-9	TGTGCCAGCAGCTCAGGCTACTACAATGAGCAGTTCTTC	CASSSGYYNEQFF
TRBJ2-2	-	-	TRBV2	TGTGCCAGCAGTGATTACCCCTGGGAGCTGTTTTTT	CASSDYPWELFF
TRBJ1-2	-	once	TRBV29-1	TGCAGCGGGGGTGGGAACTATGGCTACACCTTC	CSGGGNYGYTF
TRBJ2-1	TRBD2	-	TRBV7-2	TGTGCCAGCAGCTTCACTAGCGGATCCTACAATGAGCAGTTCTTC	CASSFTSGSYNEQFF
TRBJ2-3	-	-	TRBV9	TGTGCCAGCAGCGTAGCGGCCTTGGATACGCAGTATTTT	CASSVAALDTQYF
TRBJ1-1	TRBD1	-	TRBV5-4	TGTGCCAGCAGCTTGGAGGGGGCGGACACTGAAGCTTTCTTT	CASSLEGADTEAFF
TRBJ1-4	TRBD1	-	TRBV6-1	TGTGCCAGCAGTGATACAGGGGGCCATGAAAAACTGTTTTTT	CASSDTGGHEKLFF
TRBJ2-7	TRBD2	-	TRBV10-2	TGCGCCAGCAGCACCGGGACTAGCGGGGGGGAGCAGTACTTC	CASSTGTSGGEQYF
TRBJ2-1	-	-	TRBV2	TGTGCCAGCAATCTAGGGCTGGGAAATGAGCAGTTCTTC	CASNLGLGNEQFF
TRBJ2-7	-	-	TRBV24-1	TGTGCCACCAGTGAGTGTTCAGGGCCCGACTACGAGCAGTACTTC	CATSECSGPDYEQYF
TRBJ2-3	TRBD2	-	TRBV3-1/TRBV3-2	TGTGCCAGCAGGGCTAGCGGGGGGGCCACAGATACGCAGTATTTT	CASRASGGATDTQYF
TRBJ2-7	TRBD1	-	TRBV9	TGTGCCAGCAGCGGGACAGGTAGCTCCTACGAGCAGTACTTC	CASSGTGSSYEQYF
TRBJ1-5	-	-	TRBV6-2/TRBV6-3	TGTGCCAGCAGTTCTTGGCAGGGTCCCGATCAGCCCCAGCATTTT	CASSSWQGPDQPQHF
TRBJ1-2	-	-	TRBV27	TGTGCCAGCAGTTTAGAGGGACATCGATCCTATGGCTACACCTTC	CASSLEGHRSYGYTF
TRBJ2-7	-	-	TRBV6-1	TGTGCCAGCAGTGAGTCTGAACCCTACGAGCAGTACTTC	CASSESEPYEQYF
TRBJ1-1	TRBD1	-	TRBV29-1	TGCAGCGTTGCTCCCCAGGGACAGGGCCACCTCGAAGCTTTCTTT	CSVAPQGQGHLEAFF
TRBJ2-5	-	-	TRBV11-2	TGTGCCAGCAGCTTAGGTAGAAGTCAAGAGACCCAGTACTTC	CASSLGRSQETQYF
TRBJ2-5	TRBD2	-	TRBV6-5	TGTGCCAGCGTCAGACTAGCGGGGCCACAAGAGACCCAGTACTTC	CASVRLAGPQETQYF
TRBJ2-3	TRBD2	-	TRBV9	TGTGCCAGCCGCGGGGGGGACGCAGATACGCAGTATTTT	CASRGGDADTQYF
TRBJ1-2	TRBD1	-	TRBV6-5	TGTGCCAGCAGTTACCGGGGGGGACAGGCGAACTATGGCTACACCTTC	CASSYRGGQANYGYTF
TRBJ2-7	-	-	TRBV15	TGTGCCACCAGCAGAGATCGGGGGTACGAGCAGTACTTC	CATSRDRGYEQYF
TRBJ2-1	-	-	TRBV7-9	TGTGCCAGCAGCTTAATGAGGCAGGACTCCTACAATGAGCAGTTCTTC	CASSLMRQDSYNEQFF
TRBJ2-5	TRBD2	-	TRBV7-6	TGTGCCAGCAGCTTAGTCCCCTTTCTAGCGGGGGGACTGTTTCCACGAAAGTACTTC	CASSLVPFLAGGLFPRKYF
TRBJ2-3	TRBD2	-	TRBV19	TGTGCCAGTACGGGACTAGCGGGGGGGGATACGCAGTATTTT	CASTGLAGGDTQYF
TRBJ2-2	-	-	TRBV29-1	TGCAGCGTTGAGGGTGGAGGGGGTTATACCGGGGAGCTGTTTTTT	CSVEGGGGYTGELFF
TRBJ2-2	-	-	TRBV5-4	TGTGCCAGCAGCGCAGCCCCGCAGGGTGTGGCCGGGGAGCTGTTTTTT	CASSAAPQGVAGELFF
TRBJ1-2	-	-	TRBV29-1	TGCAGCGTCCTGACAGGACTCTATGGCTACACCTTC	CSVLTGLYGYTF